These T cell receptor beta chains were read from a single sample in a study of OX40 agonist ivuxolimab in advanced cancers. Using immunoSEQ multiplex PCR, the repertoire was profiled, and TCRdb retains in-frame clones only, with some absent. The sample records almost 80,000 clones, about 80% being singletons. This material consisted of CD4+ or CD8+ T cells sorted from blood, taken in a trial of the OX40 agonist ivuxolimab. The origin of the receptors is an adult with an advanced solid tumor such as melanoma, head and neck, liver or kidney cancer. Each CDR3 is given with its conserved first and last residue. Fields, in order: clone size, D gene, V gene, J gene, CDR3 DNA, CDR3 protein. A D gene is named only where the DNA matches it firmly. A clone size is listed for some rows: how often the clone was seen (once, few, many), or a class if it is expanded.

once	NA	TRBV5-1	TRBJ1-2	TGCGCCAGCAGCTTGACCGGACCCAACGGGGGCTACACCTTC	CASSLTGPNGGYTF
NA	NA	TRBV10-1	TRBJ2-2	TGCGCCAGCAGTGGAACAGGGAACACCGGGGAGCTGTTTTTT	CASSGTGNTGELFF
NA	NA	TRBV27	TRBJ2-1	TGTGCCAGCAGGAAGGGGGACAACTCCTACAATGAGCAGTTCTTC	CASRKGDNSYNEQFF
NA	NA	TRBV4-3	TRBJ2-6	TGCGCCAGCAGCCGACGGCCCTCTGGGGCCAACGTCCTGACTTTC	CASSRRPSGANVLTF
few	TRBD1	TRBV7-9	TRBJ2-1	TGTGCCAGCAGCCGTCAGACAGGGGATAATGAGCAGTTCTTC	CASSRQTGDNEQFF
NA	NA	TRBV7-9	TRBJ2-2	TGTGCCAGCAGCTTACGGGGGCTCTTGAACACCGGGGAGCTGTTTTTT	CASSLRGLLNTGELFF
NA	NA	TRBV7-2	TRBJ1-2	TGTGCCAGCAGCTTAGAGGCGGGGGCTAACTATGGCTACACCTTC	CASSLEAGANYGYTF
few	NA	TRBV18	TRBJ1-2	TGTGCCAGCTCACCACTCGCAGCAGAAAACTATGGCTACACCTTC	CASSPLAAENYGYTF
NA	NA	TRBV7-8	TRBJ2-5	TGTGCCAGCAGCTTAATTCGGGAGACCCAGTACTTC	CASSLIRETQYF
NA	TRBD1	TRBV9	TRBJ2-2	TGTGCCAGCAGCGTACAGGGGGCTAGCACCGGGGAGCTGTTTTTT	CASSVQGASTGELFF
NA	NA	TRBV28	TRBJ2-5	TGTGCCAGCAGTTTATCGGGCGATTTTGGAAAGACCCAGTACTTC	CASSLSGDFGKTQYF
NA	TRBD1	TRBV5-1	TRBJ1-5	TGCGCCAGCAGCTTAGGGGGCTGGTATCAGCCCCAGCATTTT	CASSLGGWYQPQHF
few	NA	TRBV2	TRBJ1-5	TGTGCCAGCAGTCAACAGGGTCCGGGGCAGCCCCAGCATTTT	CASSQQGPGQPQHF
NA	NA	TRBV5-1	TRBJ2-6	TGCGCCAGCAGCTCGACGTCCGGAGCGGGGGCCAACGTCCTGACTTTC	CASSSTSGAGANVLTF
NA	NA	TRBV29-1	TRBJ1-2	TGCATTACCCGGGAGTACGACTATGGCTACACCTTC	CITREYDYGYTF
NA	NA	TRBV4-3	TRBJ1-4	TGCGCCAGCAGCCAAGTCCGGGGGTTTAATGAAAAACTGTTTTTT	CASSQVRGFNEKLFF
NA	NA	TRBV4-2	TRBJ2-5	TGTGCCAGCAGCCCAGAGGGGGGGGAGACCCAGTACTTC	CASSPEGGETQYF
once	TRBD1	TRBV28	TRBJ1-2	TGTGCCAGCCAACCGCCCGAACAGGGGGCGCGTGGCTACACCTTC	CASQPPEQGARGYTF
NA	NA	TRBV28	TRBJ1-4	TGTGCCAGCAGTTTATTTGGGCAGAATGAAAAACTGTTTTTT	CASSLFGQNEKLFF
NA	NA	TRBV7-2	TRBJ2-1	TGTGCCAGCAGCCCCGGACGGGTAAAGGCGAATGAGCAGTTCTTC	CASSPGRVKANEQFF
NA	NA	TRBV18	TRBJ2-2	TGTGCCAGCTCACCGACAAAAGGGGTAACCGGGGAGCTGTTTTTT	CASSPTKGVTGELFF
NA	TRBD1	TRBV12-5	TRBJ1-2	TGTGCTAGTGGCCCAGGACAGGGGAACTATGGCTACACCTTC	CASGPGQGNYGYTF